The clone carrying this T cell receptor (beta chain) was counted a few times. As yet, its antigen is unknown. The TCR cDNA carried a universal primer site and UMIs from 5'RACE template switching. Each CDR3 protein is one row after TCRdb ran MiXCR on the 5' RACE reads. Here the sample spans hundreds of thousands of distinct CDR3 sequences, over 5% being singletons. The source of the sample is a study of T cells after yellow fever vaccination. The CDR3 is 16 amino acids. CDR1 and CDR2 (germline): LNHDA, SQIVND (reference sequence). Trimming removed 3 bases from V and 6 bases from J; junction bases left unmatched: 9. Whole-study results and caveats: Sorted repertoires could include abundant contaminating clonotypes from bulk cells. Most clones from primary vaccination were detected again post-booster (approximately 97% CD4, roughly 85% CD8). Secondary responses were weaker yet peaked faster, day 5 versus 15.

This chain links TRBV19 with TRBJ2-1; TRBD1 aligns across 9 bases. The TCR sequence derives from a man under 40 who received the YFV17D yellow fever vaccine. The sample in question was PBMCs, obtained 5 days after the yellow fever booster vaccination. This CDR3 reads CASSITGTGMGNEQFF. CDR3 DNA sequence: TGTGCCAGTAGTATCACCGGGACAGGGATGGGCAATGAGCAGTTCTTC.